This TCR delta chain was profiled in a study of γδ T cells in repeated Plasmodium falciparum infection. Study as a whole: Malaria-naive adults were infected with P. falciparum NF54 four times over roughly 620 days.

Sequencing covered both gamma and delta TCR chains per sample. TCRdb re-called the multiplex PCR reads via CATT. The sample holds around 50,000 delta-chain clones; over 1.5% are singletons and the top ten take about 15%. As to this clone: TCRdb pairs this DNA with a much larger clone's protein that differs at residue 16, likely a read error; the protein shown was translated from the DNA.

Input material: gamma-delta T cells from blood. The sequence derives from a pool of human donors (malaria-infected and uninfected, not separated).

The CDR3, as DNA: TGTGCTCTTGGGAACCTTCCTACGAAGTCTACGTACACCGATAAACCCATCTTT. Amino acid sequence: CALGNLPTKSTYTDKPIF. There is no J gene call, but TRDV1 is given as the V gene; the D call of TRDD2 is as the table states it, not checked on the DNA. There are 18 residues in the CDR3. In germline, CDR1 is TSWWSYY, CDR2 QGS.